The 27 T cell receptor beta chains below were found in one sample sequenced in a study of cytomegalovirus exposure and HLA in healthy donors. Researchers ran the PCR with 60 Vbeta and 13 Jbeta primers. Assay: immunoSEQ multiplex PCR; the TCRdb copy retains only in-frame clones and omits some. Of about 140,000 clones listed, around 80% are singletons. The source material was PBMCs. Receptors originate from a man in his forties or fifties in good health and CMV-seropositive.

This chain connects TRBV4-3 to TRBJ2-1; TRBD2 matches 9 bases. The CDR3 runs 15 residues. V shed 4 bases, J shed 9 bases, and the junction held 10 bases outside the gene matches. Germline V gene lookup returns CDR1 LGHNA and CDR2 YSLEER. The CDR3 region has the DNA TGCGCCAGCAGCCCCTATAGCGGGAGTTCTGTTGAGCAGTTCTTC. Translated, it gives CASSPYSGSSVEQFF.

The DNA of the CDR3 is TGTGCCAGCTCACTTACGGGGGACAGGTTCTATTCAGAAGGAAACACCATATATTTT. Translation: CASSLTGDRFYSEGNTIYF. The gene calls are TRBV18 and TRBJ1-3; 8 positions match TRBD1. The V segment lost 4 bases and the J segment 4 bases; nucleotides outside the gene matches: 18. There are 19 residues in the CDR3. Germline CDR1 KGHSH, CDR2 LQKENI.

This rearrangement joins TRBV14 to TRBJ2-1; 11 nucleotides align to TRBD2. V lost 0 bases and J lost 9; bases outside the gene matches: 7. The CDR3 has 16 amino acids. Germline V gene data show CDR1 as SGHDN and CDR2 as FVKESK. Here the CDR3 DNA reads TGTGCCAGCAGCCAAGAGCGGATAGCGGGAGGGGTTGAGCAGTTCTTC. Its translation: CASSQERIAGGVEQFF.

This chain joins TRBV19 and TRBJ2-7, with D possibly matching TRBD2 (5 bases). The CDR3 length is 13 residues. Germline V gene data show CDR1 as LNHDA and CDR2 as SQIVND (reference sequence). V was clipped by 4 bases and J by 4 bases, with 11 bases between them. The CDR3 region has the DNA TGTGCCAGTAGTACCGGACGGGGTTACGAGCAGTACTTC. Its translation is CASSTGRGYEQYF. Variable domain in full (rest from reference TRBV19 and TRBJ2-7): DGGITQSPKYLFRKEGQNVTLSCEQNLNHDAMYWYRQDPGQGLRLIYYSQIVNDFQKGDIAEGYSVSREKKESFPLTVTSAQKNPTAFYLCASSTGRGYEQYFGPGTRLTVT.

V gene TRBV7-9 combines with J gene TRBJ2-1; 9 bases fit TRBD2. CDR1 is SEHNR, CDR2 FQNEAQ, per germline (reference sequence). Losses at the gene ends were 5 bases for V and 4 bases for J; bases not matched to a gene: 6. This CDR3 has 15 residues. The CDR3 DNA follows: TGTGCCAGCAGCGCCTTGACTAGCGGATACAATGAGCAGTTCTTC. This codes for CASSALTSGYNEQFF.

V gene TRBV4-1 combines with J gene TRBJ1-4; 10 bases match TRBD1. The V and J ends lost 2 bases and 1 base, in that order; junction bases with no gene match: 13. The germline V gene has CDR1 MGHRA and CDR2 YSYEKL. The CDR3 extends over 20 amino acids. The CDR3 is CASSQRSGTGDYGTNEKLFF. In nucleotides, the CDR3 is TGCGCCAGCAGCCAACGATCCGGGACAGGGGATTATGGAACTAATGAAAAACTGTTTTTT.

This sequence joins TRBV19 and TRBJ1-5; the match to TRBD1 covers 9 bases. There are 17 residues in the CDR3. V was pared by 7 bases and J by 2 bases, with 12 bases of the junction left unmatched. The germline gives CDR1 LNHDA, CDR2 SQIVND (reference sequence). The CDR3 spells CASKRQGVFSGNQPQHF. For the CDR3, the DNA is TGTGCCAGTAAACGACAGGGGGTGTTCTCGGGCAATCAGCCCCAGCATTTT.

The CDR3 bases are TGTGCCAGCAGCTTAACAGGGGGCAATCAGCCCCAGCATTTT. It encodes CASSLTGGNQPQHF. The rearrangement links TRBV7-9 to TRBJ1-5, with TRBD1 matching 7 bases. The germline CDR1 and CDR2 sequences are SEHNR and FQNEAQ (reference sequence). This CDR3 contains 14 residues. Trimming at V came to 2 bases and at J to 2 bases, leaving 0 bases not matched to a gene.

This clone was observed a few times. The gene calls are TRBV5-1 and TRBJ1-1; TRBD1 agrees at 9 bases. CDR1 is SGHRS, CDR2 YFSETQ, per germline. V was clipped by 3 bases and J by 8 bases; unmatched bases: 17. CDR3 length: 17 residues. The CDR3 is CASSSLGHRGPSGEAFF. The CDR3 nucleotides read TGCGCCAGCAGCTCCCTAGGGCACAGGGGGCCCTCGGGGGAAGCTTTCTTT. Based on the CDR3 plus reference TRBV5-1 and TRBJ1-1, the full variable domain is KAGVTQTPRYLIKTRGQQVTLSCSPISGHRSVSWYQQTPGQGLQFLFEYFSETQRNKGNFPGRFSGRQFSNSRSEMNVSTLELGDSALYLCASSSLGHRGPSGEAFFGQGTRLTVV.

The chain is built from TRBV18 and TRBJ2-7, with 7 bases lining up with TRBD1. CDR3 length: 15 amino acids. Germline CDR1 and CDR2: KGHSH and LQKENI. V was clipped by 4 bases and J by 4 bases; unmatched bases: 10. Here the CDR3 DNA reads TGTGCCAGCTCACGAACATCCGGGACAGTTTACGAGCAGTACTTC. This translates into CASSRTSGTVYEQYF.

The chain links TRBV6-1 to TRBJ1-2; 7 bases line up with TRBD1. The length of the CDR3 is 11 residues. Per germline, CDR1 MNHNS and CDR2 SASEGT. V dropped 9 bases and J dropped 7; count of bases not matched to a gene: 5. The CDR3 loop reads CASDRVAGYTF. The CDR3 region has the DNA TGTGCCAGTGACAGGGTTGCTGGCTACACCTTC.

The V gene is TRBV28, the J gene TRBJ1-1, with D possibly TRBD1 on 5 matching bases. The CDR3 has 14 residues. The germline V and J ends were trimmed by 3 bases and 7 bases, with 15 bases remaining between them. The V gene's germline CDR1 is MDHEN and CDR2 SYDVKM. DNA for the CDR3: TGTGCCAGCAGTTTCCGGGGGGTAGTTGGTGAAGCTTTCTTT. Its protein product is CASSFRGVVGEAFF.

V and J are TRBV5-1 and TRBJ1-1; tentatively, D is TRBD1 (6 bases). The CDR3 covers 14 residues. With 2 bases removed from V and 1 base from J, the gap between germline ends came to 9 bases. Per germline, CDR1 SGHRS and CDR2 YFSETQ. CDR3 sequence reads: CASSFLDRNTEAFF. Here the CDR3 DNA reads TGCGCCAGCAGCTTTTTGGACAGGAACACTGAAGCTTTCTTT.

V and J are TRBV7-9 and TRBJ1-3; a weak D match, TRBD1 (5 bases). V gave up 7 bases and J gave up 0 bases, with 13 bases separating them. CDR3 length: 15 amino acids. CDR1 is SEHNR, CDR2 FQNEAQ, per germline (reference sequence). CDR3 DNA: TGTGCCAGCACCTATGGGGGGACCTCTGGAAACACCATATATTTT. This sequence encodes CASTYGGTSGNTIYF.

There are a few counts of this clone. The chain is built from TRBV5-1 and TRBJ2-2, with D unclear. The CDR3 spans 12 residues. Germline V gene lookup returns CDR1 SGHRS and CDR2 YFSETQ. The V end lost 2 bases, the J end lost 4 bases, and 3 bases lay between the germline ends. The CDR3 is CASSFSTGELFF. The CDR3 nucleotides read TGCGCCAGCAGCTTTAGCACCGGGGAGCTGTTTTTT.

V gene TRBV5-1 combines with J gene TRBJ2-1; TRBD2 agrees at 7 bases. From germline, CDR1 is SGHRS and CDR2 YFSETQ. The CDR3 runs to 21 residues. V shed 3 bases, J shed 0 bases, and the junction held 21 bases outside the gene matches. Written as DNA, the CDR3 is TGCGCCAGCAGCTCCCTCCCGACTAGCAGAGCTTTTCGCAGCTCCTACAATGAGCAGTTCTTC. Translated, it gives CASSSLPTSRAFRSSYNEQFF. Filled out from reference TRBV5-1 and TRBJ2-1, the complete variable domain reads KAGVTQTPRYLIKTRGQQVTLSCSPISGHRSVSWYQQTPGQGLQFLFEYFSETQRNKGNFPGRFSGRQFSNSRSEMNVSTLELGDSALYLCASSSLPTSRAFRSSYNEQFFGPGTRLTVL.

The gene calls are TRBV7-9 and TRBJ2-1; possibly TRBD1 for D (6 bases). The CDR3 contains 15 residues. The V and J ends lost 3 bases and 6 bases respectively, with 15 bases between them. From germline, CDR1 is SEHNR and CDR2 FQNEAQ (reference sequence). The DNA of the CDR3 is TGTGCCAGCAGCTTGGGGACGGGACATCTCAATGAGCAGTTCTTC. Amino acid sequence: CASSLGTGHLNEQFF.

The DNA for the CDR3 is TGCGCCAGCAGGCCCGGGACAGGAACCTACAATGAGCAGTTCTTC. This sequence encodes CASRPGTGTYNEQFF. The gene calls are TRBV5-1 and TRBJ2-1; 8 bases agree with TRBD1. CDR3 size: 15 residues. Germline loops: CDR1 SGHRS, CDR2 YFSETQ. Trimming cost V 5 bases and J 2 bases; bases outside gene matches: 6.

V is TRBV4-1 and J is TRBJ2-1; D is possibly TRBD2 (6 bases). V shed 1 base and J shed 1 base, with 14 bases lying between them. There are 17 residues in the CDR3. Germline V gives CDR1 MGHRA, CDR2 YSYEKL. CDR3 sequence: CASSQGLTAGSYNEQFF. In DNA, the CDR3 is TGCGCCAGCAGCCAAGGTCTAACAGCGGGTTCCTACAATGAGCAGTTCTTC.

V is TRBV10-1 and J is TRBJ1-6; D remains ambiguous. This CDR3 spans 18 amino acids. Germline assignment: CDR1 WNHNN and CDR2 SYGVQD (reference sequence). V dropped 0 bases and J dropped 4 bases, with 16 bases sitting between them. The CDR3 nucleotides read TGCGCCAGCAGTGAGTCCCCCTCGACTGGAGAATATAATTCACCCCTCCACTTT. Encoded protein: CASSESPSTGEYNSPLHF.

The chain employs TRBV6-5 and TRBJ2-5; TRBD2 matches 9 bases. The DNA end lines up better with TRBJ2-7; the J call may be wrong. CDR1 is MNHEY, CDR2 SVGAGI, per germline. This CDR3 comprises 13 residues. The CDR3 DNA is TGTGCCAGTATAGCGGGAGAAGTGGACGAGCAGTACTTC. Translating it yields CASIAGEVDEQYF.

This chain uses TRBV5-6 with TRBJ2-5; tentative D call: TRBD2 (5 bases). Per the germline V gene, CDR1 is SGHDT and CDR2 is YYEEEE. The CDR3 is 14 residues long. The V and J ends lost 0 bases and 2 bases respectively, with 8 bases between them. The CDR3 protein is CASSLGSGQETQYF. The CDR3 DNA reads as TGTGCCAGCAGCTTGGGCAGCGGACAAGAGACCCAGTACTTC. Supplemented by reference TRBV5-6 and TRBJ2-5, the full variable domain reads DAGVTQSPTHLIKTRGQQVTLRCSPKSGHDTVSWYQQALGQGPQFIFQYYEEEERQRGNFPDRFSGHQFPNYSSELNVNALLLGDSALYLCASSLGSGQETQYFGPGTRLLVL.

This sequence joins TRBV19 and TRBJ1-3, with 7 bases that match TRBD1. J lost 0 bases, V lost 5 bases, and 19 bases had no gene match. CDR3 length: 20 residues. Per germline, CDR1 LNHDA and CDR2 SQIVND (reference sequence). The CDR3 sequence: CASSPLRTGPLPLSGNTIYF. In DNA form, the CDR3 reads TGTGCCAGTAGTCCCCTTCGGACAGGTCCCCTGCCGCTCTCTGGAAACACCATATATTTT.

The V and J genes are TRBV4-1 and TRBJ2-7; D is perhaps TRBD2 (7 bases). Germline CDR1 reads MGHRA; CDR2 reads YSYEKL. V was shortened by 0 bases and J by 4 bases, with 13 bases between the two germline ends. The CDR3 totals 15 residues. The CDR3 region is CASSQEGGPQYEQYF. The CDR3 bases are TGCGCCAGCAGCCAAGAGGGGGGGCCCCAATACGAGCAGTACTTC.

This chain links TRBV25-1 with TRBJ2-1; a possible D gene is TRBD1 (6 bases). The CDR3 has 16 amino acids. With 5 bases removed from V and 5 bases from J, the gap between germline ends came to 19 bases. Germline CDR1 MGHDK, CDR2 SYGVNS. The CDR3 loop is CASSPLGGVGDNEQFF. The CDR3 DNA reads as TGTGCCAGCAGTCCCTTAGGGGGAGTGGGGGACAATGAGCAGTTCTTC.

Here the CDR3 reads CASSAPDRGEYGYTF. CDR3 bases: TGTGCCAGCAGCGCCCCGGACAGGGGAGAGTATGGCTACACCTTC. The chain employs TRBV5-6 and TRBJ1-2, with 9 bases aligning to TRBD1. The CDR3 is made up of 15 amino acids. V shed 4 bases, J shed 5 bases, and the junction held 9 bases outside the gene matches. Germline values: CDR1 SGHDT, CDR2 YYEEEE.

The chain links TRBV29-1 to TRBJ2-4; 7 nucleotides match TRBD2. Trimming at V came to 6 bases and at J to 3 bases, leaving 8 bases not matched to a gene. CDR3 length: 14 amino acids. Germline CDR1 SQVTM, CDR2 ANQGSEA. The CDR3 reads CSVAGREYKNIQYF. The CDR3 DNA sequence: TGCAGCGTAGCAGGGCGGGAGTACAAAAACATTCAGTACTTC.